This T cell receptor beta chain is drawn from a study of CD4 T cells in relation to SARS-CoV-2 and coronaviruses. The CDR3 is 14 amino acids. V lost 5 bases and J lost 4; bases outside the gene matches: 4. Germline V gene lookup returns CDR1 SNHLY and CDR2 FYNNEI. Before the COVID-19 pandemic, during about 2011-2019, CD4+ T cells were taken from unexposed donors. The cells were cultured for about ten days before CD4+ T cells were isolated. This clone was observed a few times. Its specificity is unknown. The table came from immunoSEQ multiplex PCR; TCRdb's copy has only in-frame clones and leaves some out. The sample records 25,000 to 30,000 clones, 74% being singletons.

The material sequenced was CD4+ T cells from PBMCs, cultured in vitro. The chain recombines TRBV2 with TRBJ1-5; TRBD1 matches 8 bases. This TCR was recovered from a human donor in good health. The DNA for the CDR3 is TGTGCCAGCAGTAGGACAGGGATGAATCAGCCCCAGCATTTT. It translates to CASSRTGMNQPQHF.